This entry concerns a single T cell receptor (beta chain). The data were obtained in a study of blood T cell repertoires in COVID-19. Study background: Material from acute and convalescent COVID-19 was sourced from the United States, Italy and Spain. T cells, B-cell-depleted T cells, or PBMCs supplied cDNA or gDNA.

Original analysis: Nucleated cell counts were estimated from reference gene primer amplification. Some clones are missing from TCRdb's copy, which holds only in-frame ones; the method was immunoSEQ multiplex PCR. V and J calls and clone size come straight from that table; D and trimming were deduced from the DNA. This table has approximately 69,000 clones, approximately 87% appearing once. The CDR3 spans 15 residues. The receptor was isolated from a woman of 80 years or more with acute or convalescent COVID-19. The rearrangement uses TRBV21-1 and TRBJ1-1; the tabulated D call, TRBD1, remains unverified against the DNA. TRBV21-1 is marked as a pseudogene. The sequencing sample was made of peripheral blood. CDR3: CASSKLDRANTEAFF. The CDR3 region has the DNA TGTGCCAGCAGCAAGTTGGACAGGGCGAACACTGAAGCTTTCTTT.